Each of the 29 T cell receptor beta chains below was sequenced from the same sample in a study of T-cell reconstitution after alpha-beta-depleted transplantation in children. A library of TCRbeta sequences, prepared with unique molecular identifiers, was generated. TCRdb analysed the PCR reads with MiXCR anew, one entry per CDR3 protein. This sample has fewer than 400,000 distinct CDR3 sequences, with 20% to 30% found just once. Sequencing was performed on PBMCs, mostly from graft donor cells, taken 180 days after TCRalphabeta/CD19-depleted stem cell transplant. The receptor set was obtained from a male patient aged 10 to 17 who had a stem cell transplant for acute lymphoblastic leukemia, so the T cells may come from the graft donor.

This chain joins TRBV7-9 and TRBJ1-1; 8 bases agree with TRBD1. CDR1 and CDR2 from the germline V gene are SEHNR and FQNEAQ (reference sequence). Germline trimming cut 0 bases from V and 5 bases from J; bases unmatched to any gene: 11. CDR3 length equals 17 residues. CDR3 protein: CASSLATVTGGETEAFF. In nucleotides, the CDR3 is TGTGCCAGCAGCTTAGCAACCGTAACAGGGGGTGAAACTGAAGCTTTCTTT.

This clonotype was detected a few times. This rearrangement joins TRBV4-1 to TRBJ1-2; 8 bases align to TRBD1. This CDR3 is built from 18 residues. V lost 0 bases and J lost 7; bases outside the gene matches: 16. Germline CDR1 MGHRA, CDR2 YSYEKL. CDR3 region: CASSQDPDRANGFGGYTF. CDR3 nucleotide sequence: TGCGCCAGCAGCCAAGATCCGGACAGGGCAAATGGCTTCGGTGGCTACACCTTC.

The chain carries TRBV20-1 and TRBJ1-1; 7 nucleotides line up with TRBD1. The V segment lost 3 bases and the J segment 0 bases; nucleotides outside the gene matches: 1. Germline values: CDR1 DFQATT, CDR2 SNEGSKA (reference sequence). CDR3 size: 13 residues. The CDR3 protein is CSARRGLNTEAFF. CDR3 coding DNA: TGCAGTGCTAGGAGGGGGCTGAACACTGAAGCTTTCTTT.

This clonotype was observed a few times. CDR3 DNA: TGTGCCACCAGTGAATCGGACAGGGGCACAGATACGCAGTATTTT. Amino acid sequence: CATSESDRGTDTQYF. The chain joins TRBV24-1 to TRBJ2-3; the match to TRBD1 covers 8 bases. Germline CDR1 reads KGHDR; CDR2 reads SFDVKD. The ends lost 4 bases at V and 1 base at J; junction bases unmatched: 3. The CDR3 covers 15 residues.

The chain joins TRBV5-6 to TRBJ2-2; D unclear. Trimming cost V 2 bases and J 4 bases, with 12 bases left between them. CDR3 size: 15 residues. Germline CDR1 and CDR2: SGHDT and YYEEEE. The CDR3 sequence is CASSLGVGSTGELFF. The CDR3 region has the DNA TGTGCCAGCAGCTTAGGTGTGGGTAGCACCGGGGAGCTGTTTTTT.

This clonotype was counted between two and nine times. The chain employs TRBV10-1 and TRBJ2-3; possibly TRBD1 or TRBD2 for D (5 bases each). From germline, CDR1 is WNHNN and CDR2 SYGVQD (reference sequence). The V end lost 2 bases, the J end lost 5 bases, and 11 bases lay between the germline ends. The CDR3 has 14 residues. The CDR3 nucleotides read TGCGCCAGCAGTGAGGCCGGGGCCCGAGATACGCAGTATTTT. It translates to CASSEAGARDTQYF.

V and J are TRBV9 and TRBJ2-7, with 8 bases lining up with TRBD2. Looked up from germline, CDR1 is SGDLS and CDR2 is YYNGEE. With V trimmed by 0 bases and J by 2 bases, 1 base remained unmatched. The CDR3 is 14 amino acids. DNA of the CDR3: TGTGCCAGCAGCGTAGCGGGACTAGCCTACGAGCAGTACTTC. It translates to CASSVAGLAYEQYF. Variable domain in full (rest from reference TRBV9 and TRBJ2-7): DSGVTQTPKHLITATGQRVTLRCSPRSGDLSVYWYQQSLDQGLQFLIQYYNGEERAKGNILERFSAQQFPDLHSELNLSSLELGDSALYFCASSVAGLAYEQYFGPGTRLTVT.

Here the CDR3 reads CASSQVPGSNTEAFF. The CDR3, as DNA: TGTGCCAGCAGCCAAGTACCAGGGTCGAACACTGAAGCTTTCTTT. The J gene is TRBJ1-1, the V gene TRBV14, with D possibly being TRBD1 (5 bases). Trimming removed 1 base at V and 1 base at J, with 10 bases between. The germline V gene has CDR1 SGHDN and CDR2 FVKESK. CDR3 length: 15 residues.

This chain uses TRBV27 with TRBJ2-7; 10 bases map to TRBD2. The germline V gene has CDR1 MNHEY and CDR2 SMNVEV (reference sequence). The V gene end was trimmed by 5 bases and the J gene end by 2 bases; junction bases not matched to a gene: 6. This CDR3 region has 15 residues. The CDR3 DNA reads as TGTGCCAGCAGTCGCCGCGGGACTAGCGCCTACGAGCAGTACTTC. Its translation is CASSRRGTSAYEQYF.

The chain couples TRBV18 to TRBJ2-5; D may correspond to TRBD1 or TRBD2 (5 bases each). V was pared by 5 bases and J by 7 bases, with 32 bases between. This CDR3 is 19 amino acids long. Germline V lookup: CDR1 KGHSH, CDR2 LQKENI. The CDR3 DNA reads TGTGCCAGCTCAGCCCGTCGGGCCCAAGAGACCCAGGGACCCCGGACCCAGTACTTC. It codes for CASSARRAQETQGPRTQYF.

J is TRBJ1-1 and V is TRBV9, with D uncertain. The CDR3 is 13 residues long. Per germline, CDR1 SGDLS and CDR2 YYNGEE. V lost 4 bases and J lost 2, with 9 bases in between. The CDR3 sequence is CASSSRPNTEAFF. CDR3 nucleotide sequence: TGTGCCAGCAGCTCAAGACCCAACACTGAAGCTTTCTTT. Looking up the rest from reference TRBV9 and TRBJ1-1 gives the full variable domain: DSGVTQTPKHLITATGQRVTLRCSPRSGDLSVYWYQQSLDQGLQFLIQYYNGEERAKGNILERFSAQQFPDLHSELNLSSLELGDSALYFCASSSRPNTEAFFGQGTRLTVV.

The chain joins TRBV5-1 to TRBJ2-1, with D tentatively TRBD2 (6 bases). Per germline, CDR1 SGHRS and CDR2 YFSETQ. This CDR3 comprises 15 residues. V lost 0 bases, J lost 8 bases, and 15 bases lay in between. The chain's CDR3 is CASSLGGESNYEQFF. The CDR3 nucleotides read TGCGCCAGCAGCTTGGGGGGGGAGAGTAACTATGAGCAGTTCTTC.

This sequence joins TRBV11-1 and TRBJ2-7, with 8 bases matching TRBD2. The CDR3 is made up of 15 amino acids. V trimming: 5 bases; J trimming: 3 bases; junction bases outside the gene matches: 9. Germline V gene lookup returns CDR1 SGHAT and CDR2 FQDESV (reference sequence). CDR3 bases: TGTGCCAGCAGCCTTGCACTAGCGGCCTTCTACGAGCAGTACTTC. Its protein is CASSLALAAFYEQYF.

V usage is TRBV29-1 and J usage is TRBJ2-4; the match to TRBD1 covers 9 bases. V lost 0 bases, J lost 2 bases, and 8 bases stayed unmatched. Germline loops: CDR1 SQVTM, CDR2 ANQGSEA. The CDR3 has 17 amino acids. CDR3 nucleotide sequence: TGCAGCGTTGAAGAACTGGAGGGGACAGGGCCCAAAAACATTCAGTACTTC. The encoded protein is CSVEELEGTGPKNIQYF.

This clonotype was observed many times. The chain uses TRBV29-1 and TRBJ2-7; TRBD2 matches at 14 bases. The CDR3 contains 14 residues. The junction had 3 bases not matched to a gene; V was cut back by 6 bases and J by 2 bases. Germline V lookup: CDR1 SQVTM, CDR2 ANQGSEA. CDR3 sequence: CSVKGLAGAYEQYF. The CDR3 nucleotides are TGCAGCGTGAAGGGACTAGCGGGGGCCTACGAGCAGTACTTC.

The chain recombines TRBV27 with TRBJ2-7; 9 bases map to TRBD1. The V gene end was trimmed by 5 bases and the J gene end by 6 bases; junction bases not matched to a gene: 14. The CDR3 consists of 16 residues. Germline V lookup: CDR1 MNHEY, CDR2 SMNVEV (reference sequence). The CDR3 loop reads CASSPGQGPSLSEQYF. CDR3 coding DNA: TGTGCCAGCAGTCCGGGACAGGGCCCGAGTCTCAGCGAGCAGTACTTC.

V and J are TRBV20-1 and TRBJ2-1, with TRBD1 matching over 10 bases. Germline CDR1 DFQATT, CDR2 SNEGSKA (reference sequence). Trimming took 0 bases from V and 7 from J; bases not matched to a gene: 9. The CDR3 sequence is 16 residues long. The CDR3 sequence: CSAREWGTGVGNEQFF. The CDR3 nucleotides read TGCAGTGCTAGAGAATGGGGGACAGGGGTAGGAAATGAGCAGTTCTTC.

The table lists this clonotype with a few counts. The rearrangement uses TRBV10-3 and TRBJ2-1, with D perhaps matching TRBD1 (5 bases). V lost 5 bases and J 2 bases, leaving 13 bases between the germline ends. The length of the CDR3 is 15 residues. Germline V gene lookup returns CDR1 ENHRY and CDR2 SYGVKD. The CDR3, as DNA: TGTGCCATCAGTCCTTCGGCAGGGCCCTACAATGAGCAGTTCTTC. It is translated as CAISPSAGPYNEQFF.

The V and J genes are TRBV3-1 and TRBJ2-2; 10 bases are shared with TRBD2. The CDR3 is made up of 15 amino acids. V dropped 2 bases and J dropped 6; count of bases not matched to a gene: 3. Germline V gene sequence: CDR1 LGHDT, CDR2 YNNKEL (reference sequence). The CDR3 is CASSQLAGAPGELFF. The CDR3 DNA follows: TGTGCCAGCAGCCAACTAGCGGGAGCCCCCGGGGAGCTGTTTTTT.

This clonotype was seen only once. This chain links TRBV20-1 with TRBJ2-1; the match to TRBD2 covers 7 bases. The V and J ends lost 0 bases and 3 bases, in that order; junction bases with no gene match: 5. This CDR3 has 15 residues. Germline V gene lookup returns CDR1 DFQATT and CDR2 SNEGSKA (reference sequence). CDR3 sequence: CSARDGLAVYNEQFF. The CDR3 bases are TGCAGTGCTAGAGATGGTCTAGCGGTCTACAATGAGCAGTTCTTC.

The chain couples TRBV5-1 to TRBJ1-4; 10 nucleotides line up with TRBD1. The CDR3 runs to 15 residues. The V gene's germline CDR1 is SGHRS and CDR2 YFSETQ. The ends lost 3 bases at V and 5 bases at J; junction bases unmatched: 4. For the CDR3, the DNA is TGCGCCAGCAGCTCCTGGACAGGGGGGAATGAAAAACTGTTTTTT. Translated: CASSSWTGGNEKLFF.

The chain joins TRBV10-3 to TRBJ1-2, with D possibly being TRBD1 (6 bases). This CDR3 is 11 amino acids long. Trimming pared 9 bases from V and 7 bases from J, leaving 12 bases between. Germline assignment: CDR1 ENHRY and CDR2 SYGVKD. The CDR3 DNA sequence: TGTGCCATACCAGGGGAGACTGGCTACACCTTC. Its translation: CAIPGETGYTF.

J is TRBJ2-2 and V is TRBV7-9; 8 bases fit TRBD2. V dropped 3 bases and J dropped 2; count of bases not matched to a gene: 8. Germline CDR1 is SEHNR and CDR2 is FQNEAQ (reference sequence). This CDR3 spans 17 amino acids. The CDR3 here is CASSFNVAGSNTGELFF. In DNA form, the CDR3 reads TGTGCCAGCAGCTTCAACGTAGCGGGATCCAACACCGGGGAGCTGTTTTTT.

The chain joins TRBV27 to TRBJ2-7; D perhaps matches TRBD2 (6 bases). CDR1 and CDR2 (germline): MNHEY, SMNVEV (reference sequence). This CDR3 region has 17 residues. Trimming left V 5 bases short and J 0 bases short, with 20 bases between. The CDR3 reads CASSPSGGAPISYEQYF. DNA of the CDR3: TGTGCCAGCAGTCCCTCGGGCGGGGCGCCAATCTCCTACGAGCAGTACTTC.

This clonotype was seen a few times. The V call is TRBV20-1, the J call TRBJ2-7; weak D call: TRBD2 (6 bases). Germline V CDR1 and CDR2: DFQATT, SNEGSKA (reference sequence). V lost 6 bases and J 0 bases, leaving 15 bases between the germline ends. There are 14 residues in the CDR3. CDR3 DNA sequence: TGCAGTGCCCCCTTGGCTAGCGACTCCTACGAGCAGTACTTC. Encoded protein: CSAPLASDSYEQYF.

CDR3 DNA sequence: TGCGCCAGCAGCGTAGGGGTGAGCGGCTTCGAGACCCAGTACTTC. Translating gives CASSVGVSGFETQYF. The chain joins TRBV5-1 to TRBJ2-5; the D call may be TRBD1 or TRBD2 (5 bases each). The CDR3 is made up of 15 amino acids. Trimming cost V 4 bases and J 5 bases, with 18 bases left between them. Germline CDR1 reads SGHRS; CDR2 reads YFSETQ.

The chain links TRBV12-3 or TRBV12-4 to TRBJ2-2; TRBD1 matches 9 bases. The CDR3 has 15 amino acids. Unmatched junction bases numbered 7, after V lost 5 bases and J lost 6 bases. CDR3 sequence (DNA): TGTGCCAGCAGTCTTGGACAGGGGATCGCCGGGGAGCTGTTTTTT. Residues: CASSLGQGIAGELFF.

In its sample, this clonotype ranks as medium-sized (0.01 to 0.1%). V and J are TRBV11-2 and TRBJ2-1; maybe TRBD2 (5 bases). This CDR3 has 15 amino acids. Germline CDR1 is SGHAT and CDR2 is FQNNGV. Trimming pared 5 bases from V and 5 bases from J, leaving 16 bases between. CDR3 sequence reads: CASSQDEGVNNEQFF. For the CDR3, the DNA is TGTGCCAGCAGCCAAGACGAGGGTGTAAACAATGAGCAGTTCTTC.

The CDR3 is CASNQYTDTQYF. The CDR3 bases are TGTGCCAGCAACCAGTACACAGATACGCAGTATTTT. The rearrangement uses TRBV12-3 or TRBV12-4 and TRBJ2-3, with D hard to call. The CDR3 covers 12 residues. V lost 7 bases and J lost 2, with 7 bases in between.